A selection of T cell receptor beta chains follows, all from one sample in a study of graft-versus-host responses after intestinal transplantation. Generated by immunoSEQ multiplex PCR, the TCRdb table keeps only in-frame clones and is missing some. The sample lists about 15,000 clones; around two fifths were seen once. The input for sequencing was alloreactive CD8+ T cells from a mixed lymphocyte reaction culture, taken before intestinal transplant. These receptors were taken from a human patient who received an intestinal transplant. Each CDR3 is given without its conserved first and last residue. The order of the fields is V gene, J gene, CDR3 protein.

>TRBV6-5|TRBJ1-3
ASSRGQGVGNTIY
>TRBV27|TRBJ1-6
ASSPGTGRNSPLH
>TRBV7-9|TRBJ2-3
ASSGTSGAGTQY
>TRBV7-2|TRBJ1-2
ASSPGTGLGFDGYT
>TRBV4-3|TRBJ1-2
ASSQEGADVYT
>TRBV10-2|TRBJ2-7
ASRDDRTYEQY
>TRBV5-1|TRBJ2-1
ASSLGLEQF
>TRBV2|TRBJ2-7
ASRTEGGNSYEQY
>TRBV30|TRBJ1-5
AWSGMSNQPQH
>TRBV7-2|TRBJ1-2
ASSPGQGYYGYT
>TRBV7-6|TRBJ2-2
ASSAPAGELF
>TRBV4-1|TRBJ1-2
ASSLGTVDFYGYT
>TRBV7-9|TRBJ1-2
ASSLGRGSPYGYT
>TRBV13|TRBJ2-1
ASSALLSSYNEQF
>TRBV27|TRBJ2-7
ASSAGQGGYEQY
>TRBV4-1|TRBJ1-2
ASSYRTGYGYT
>TRBV29-1|TRBJ2-4
SVERGSKNIQY
>TRBV6-4|TRBJ2-1
ASSDSGAPYNEQF
>TRBV5-4|TRBJ2-3
ASSLRTSGSADTQY
>TRBV5-6|TRBJ2-7
ASSSRGHQFRSYEQY
>TRBV7-6|TRBJ2-7
ASSLLAGGEQY
>TRBV4-1|TRBJ1-5
ASSQGATQPQH
>TRBV29-1|TRBJ2-1
SVEVTNYNEQF
>TRBV9|TRBJ2-7
ASSVDPGQGSYEQY
>TRBV4-2|TRBJ2-3
ASGGGLGDTQY
>TRBV11-1|TRBJ2-1
ASSFLRERVGNEQF